The 9 T cell receptor beta chains reported below all come from one sample, sequenced in a study of blood T cell repertoires in COVID-19. Using immunoSEQ multiplex PCR, the repertoire was profiled, and TCRdb retains in-frame clones only, with some absent. The profile shows approximately 110,000 clones, about 88% of them singletons. Sequenced sample: peripheral blood. The receptors were sampled from a woman between 70 and 85 years old who had recovered from COVID-19.

The V and J genes are TRBV4-1 and TRBJ1-3, with D perhaps matching TRBD1 (6 bases). Germline V lookup: CDR1 MGHRA, CDR2 YSYEKL. Deletions cut 1 base from V and 3 bases from J, with 10 bases between. The length of the CDR3 is 15 residues. The CDR3 DNA reads TGCGCCAGCAGCCAAGTCCCAGGGGATGGAAACACCATATATTTT. It translates to CASSQVPGDGNTIYF.

The chain has TRBV7-9 and TRBJ2-7, with a weak D call TRBD2 (7 bases). Germline loops: CDR1 SEHNR, CDR2 FQNEAQ (reference sequence). The CDR3 spans 13 residues. Trimming pared 0 bases from V and 7 bases from J, leaving 10 bases between. CDR3 region: CASSLAGGREQYF. The DNA of the CDR3 is TGTGCCAGCAGCTTAGCCGGGGGGCGGGAGCAGTACTTC.

The chain recombines TRBV3-1 (or the pseudogene TRBV3-2) with TRBJ1-4; D not resolved. V lost 4 bases to trimming and J lost 4 bases, with 13 bases between them. Germline-derived CDR1 and CDR2 are LGHDT and YNNKEL (reference sequence). The CDR3 loop spans 15 amino acids. Written as DNA, the CDR3 is TGTGCCAGCAGCCCGGGATTCGTAAGTAATGAAAAACTGTTTTTT. Protein sequence: CASSPGFVSNEKLFF.

This clone has just one count. V and J are TRBV10-3 and TRBJ1-2; perhaps TRBD1 as D (5 bases). CDR3 length equals 13 residues. CDR1 ENHRY and CDR2 SYGVKD come from the germline V gene. Trimming removed 1 base at V and 3 bases at J, with 6 bases between. CDR3 sequence (DNA): TGTGCCATCAGTGAGTTCAGGGACTATGGCTACACCTTC. Its protein is CAISEFRDYGYTF.

This sequence joins TRBV19 and TRBJ1-6; D ambiguous. CDR1 is LNHDA, CDR2 SQIVND, per germline (reference sequence). This CDR3 has 13 amino acids. Trimming cost V 4 bases and J 6 bases, with 7 bases left between them. The CDR3 loop reads CASSSLFNSPLHF. CDR3 bases: TGTGCCAGTAGTAGTCTGTTTAATTCACCCCTCCACTTT.

CDR3 bases: TGTGCCAGCAGCCAATTCGGTAATGCGGATGAGCAGTTCTTC. Translation: CASSQFGNADEQFF. This rearrangement joins TRBV3-1 (or the pseudogene TRBV3-2) to TRBJ2-1; no definite D call. The CDR3 is 14 amino acids. Deletions cut 2 bases from V and 8 bases from J, with 13 bases between. CDR1 LGHDT and CDR2 YNNKEL come from the germline V gene (reference sequence).

Only one count was recorded for this clone. The chain carries TRBV27 and TRBJ2-2, with a weak D call TRBD1 (5 bases). From germline, CDR1 is MNHEY and CDR2 SMNVEV (reference sequence). This CDR3 comprises 12 residues. Trimming stripped 7 bases from V and 5 bases from J, with 8 bases between. CDR3 region: CASTDRTGELFF. DNA for the CDR3: TGTGCCAGCACCGACAGAACCGGGGAGCTGTTTTTT.

The chain links TRBV6-5 to TRBJ1-5; D may be TRBD1 (5 bases). V was pared by 11 bases and J by 2 bases, with 7 bases between. From germline, CDR1 is MNHEY and CDR2 SVGAGI. The length of the CDR3 is 11 residues. The CDR3 is CAAGGNQPQHF. For the CDR3, the DNA is TGTGCCGCGGGGGGCAATCAGCCCCAGCATTTT.

This chain connects TRBV11-2 to TRBJ1-3, with 7 bases matching TRBD1. Germline V gene sequence: CDR1 SGHAT, CDR2 FQNNGV. The CDR3 length is 14 residues. V lost 5 bases and J lost 8; bases outside the gene matches: 9. The CDR3 sequence is CASSPEQGSYTIYF. The CDR3 DNA follows: TGTGCCAGCAGCCCAGAACAGGGGAGCTACACCATATATTTT.